What follows is one TCR beta chain and its context. As yet, its antigen is unknown. Samples were assayed with immunoSEQ v3.0 at survey level. Here immunoSEQ multiplex PCR was the method, and the copy in TCRdb shows in-frame clones only, minus some. Among fewer than 30,000 clones, about 82% were seen once, and the ten largest hold approximately 9.1%. Germline lookup yields CDR1 MNHEY and CDR2 SMNVEV (reference sequence). V gave up 2 bases and J gave up 4 bases, with 13 bases separating them. This CDR3 contains 15 residues. This specimen comes from a study of long-term antiretroviral therapy in people with HIV. Overall study results and limits: Dominating the repertoire at all time points were the clones that expanded before ART. The study found that diversity rose after ART but stayed below transplant donor controls.

The chain combines TRBV27 with TRBJ2-3; tentative D call: TRBD1 (6 bases). The receptor comes from a man aged 35 to 55 with HIV. This specimen consisted of unsorted PBMCs, obtained 3 years after starting antiretroviral therapy. The CDR3 loop is CASSLRGSEADTQYF. The CDR3 bases are TGTGCCAGCAGTTTAAGGGGGAGTGAGGCAGATACGCAGTATTTT.